The text below deals with one TCR beta chain. Its antigen is not known. With molecular barcodes, quantitative 5'-RACE was used to make the TCR beta libraries. In TCRdb, the 5' RACE reads were re-called with MiXCR into one record per CDR3 protein. The sample includes roughly 440,000 distinct CDR3 sequences, about a sixth of them seen just once. The data belong to a study of CD8 T cells in ankylosing spondylitis. Study outcomes and limitations: Significant enrichment of disease-linked clones was reported in matched ankylosing spondylitis synovial fluid. One TCR beta motif, made up of under ten highly homologous variants, appeared characteristic of ankylosing spondylitis blood.

The CDR3 runs 18 residues. V trimming: 2 bases; J trimming: 1 base; junction bases outside the gene matches: 11. From germline, CDR1 is SGHAT and CDR2 FQDESV (reference sequence). The V gene is TRBV11-1, the J gene TRBJ1-5, with TRBD1 matching over 7 bases. The specimen sequenced was blood, either unsorted or a sorted T cell fraction (not recorded which). The sequence was obtained from a male donor with ankylosing spondylitis. CDR3 sequence reads: CASSLKDRRSLSNQPQHF. The CDR3 region has the DNA TGTGCCAGCAGCTTAAAGGACAGGAGGTCTCTGAGCAATCAGCCCCAGCATTTT.